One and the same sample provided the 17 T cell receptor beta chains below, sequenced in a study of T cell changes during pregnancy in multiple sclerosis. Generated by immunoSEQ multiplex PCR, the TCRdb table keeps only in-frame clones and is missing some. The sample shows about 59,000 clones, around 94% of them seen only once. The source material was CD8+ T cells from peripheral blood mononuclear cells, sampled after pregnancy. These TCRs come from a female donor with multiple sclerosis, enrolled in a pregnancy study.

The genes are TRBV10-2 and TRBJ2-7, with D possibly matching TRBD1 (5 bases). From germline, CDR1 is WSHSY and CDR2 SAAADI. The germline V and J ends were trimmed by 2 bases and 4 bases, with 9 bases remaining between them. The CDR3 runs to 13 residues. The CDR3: CASSEGHSYEQYF. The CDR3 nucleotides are TGCGCCAGCAGTGAGGGACATTCATACGAGCAGTACTTC.

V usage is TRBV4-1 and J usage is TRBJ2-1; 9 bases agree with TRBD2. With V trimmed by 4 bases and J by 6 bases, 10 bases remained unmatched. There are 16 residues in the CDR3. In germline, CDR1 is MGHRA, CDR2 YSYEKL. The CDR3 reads CASSRETGGRGNEQFF. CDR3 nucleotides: TGCGCCAGCAGCCGGGAAACTGGCGGGAGGGGCAATGAGCAGTTCTTC.

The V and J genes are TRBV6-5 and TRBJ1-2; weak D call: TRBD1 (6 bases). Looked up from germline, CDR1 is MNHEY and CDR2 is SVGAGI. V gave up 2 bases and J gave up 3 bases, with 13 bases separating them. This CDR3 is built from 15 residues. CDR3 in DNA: TGTGCCAGCAGTTACGCGCAGGGGTCGGACTATGGCTACACCTTC. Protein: CASSYAQGSDYGYTF.

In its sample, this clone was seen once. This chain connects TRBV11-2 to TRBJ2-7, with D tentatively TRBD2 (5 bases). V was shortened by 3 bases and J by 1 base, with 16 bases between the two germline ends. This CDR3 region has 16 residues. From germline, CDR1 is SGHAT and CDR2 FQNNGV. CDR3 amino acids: CASSFPDSRLSYEQYF. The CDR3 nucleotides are TGTGCCAGCAGCTTTCCCGACTCTCGACTATCCTACGAGCAGTACTTC.

The CDR3 bases are TGTGCCAGCGGGGGAGGCCCGAACTACGAGCAGTACTTC. It translates to CASGGGPNYEQYF. The rearrangement links TRBV19 to TRBJ2-7; D is perhaps TRBD2 (6 bases). This CDR3 comprises 13 residues. The V end lost 9 bases, the J end lost 3 bases, and 15 bases lay between the germline ends. Germline values: CDR1 LNHDA, CDR2 SQIVND (reference sequence).

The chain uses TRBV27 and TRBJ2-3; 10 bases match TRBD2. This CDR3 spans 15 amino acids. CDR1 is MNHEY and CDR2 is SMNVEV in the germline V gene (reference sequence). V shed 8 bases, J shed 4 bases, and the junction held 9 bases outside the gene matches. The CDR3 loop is CASHHLAGGPDTQYF. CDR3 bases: TGTGCCAGCCACCACTTAGCGGGAGGTCCAGATACGCAGTATTTT.

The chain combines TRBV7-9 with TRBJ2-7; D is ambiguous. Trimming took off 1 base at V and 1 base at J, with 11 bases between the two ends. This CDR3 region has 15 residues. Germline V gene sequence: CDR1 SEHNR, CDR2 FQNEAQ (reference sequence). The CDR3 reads CASSLGGAFSYEQYF. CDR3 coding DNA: TGTGCCAGCAGCTTAGGCGGAGCCTTTTCCTACGAGCAGTACTTC.

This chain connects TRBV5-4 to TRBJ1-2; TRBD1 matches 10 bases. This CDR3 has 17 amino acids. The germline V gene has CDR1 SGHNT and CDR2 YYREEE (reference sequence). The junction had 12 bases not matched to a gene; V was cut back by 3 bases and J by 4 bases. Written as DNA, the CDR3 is TGTGCCAGCAGCTCCGGGACAGGGGTTCTAGTAGGCTATGGCTACACCTTC. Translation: CASSSGTGVLVGYGYTF.

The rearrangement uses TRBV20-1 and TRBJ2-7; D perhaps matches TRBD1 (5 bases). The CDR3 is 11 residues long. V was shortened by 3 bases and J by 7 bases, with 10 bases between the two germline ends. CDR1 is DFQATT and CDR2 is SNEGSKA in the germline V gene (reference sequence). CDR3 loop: CSASQGGEQYF. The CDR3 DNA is TGCAGTGCTAGTCAGGGTGGGGAGCAGTACTTC.

CDR3 sequence (DNA): TGCGCCAGCACCTTAGGGAGCTCCTACGAGCAGTACTTC. It encodes CASTLGSSYEQYF. J is TRBJ2-7 and V is TRBV5-1; TRBD2 is a possible D gene (5 bases). CDR1 and CDR2 (germline): SGHRS, YFSETQ. The CDR3 extends over 13 amino acids. Trimming took 6 bases from V and 0 from J, leaving 10 bases between them. The full variable domain, rest sourced from reference TRBV5-1 and TRBJ2-7, is KAGVTQTPRYLIKTRGQQVTLSCSPISGHRSVSWYQQTPGQGLQFLFEYFSETQRNKGNFPGRFSGRQFSNSRSEMNVSTLELGDSALYLCASTLGSSYEQYFGPGTRLTVT.

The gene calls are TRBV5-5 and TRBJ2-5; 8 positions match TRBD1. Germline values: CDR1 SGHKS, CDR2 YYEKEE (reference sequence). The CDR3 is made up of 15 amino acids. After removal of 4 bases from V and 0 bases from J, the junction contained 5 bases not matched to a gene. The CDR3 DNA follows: TGTGCCAGCAGCCTGGGGACAGGCAACCAAGAGACCCAGTACTTC. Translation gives CASSLGTGNQETQYF.

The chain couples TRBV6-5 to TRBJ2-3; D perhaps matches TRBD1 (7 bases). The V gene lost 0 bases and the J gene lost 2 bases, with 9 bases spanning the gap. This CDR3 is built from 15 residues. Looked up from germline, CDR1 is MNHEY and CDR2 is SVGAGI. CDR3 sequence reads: CASSYSRGDTDTQYF. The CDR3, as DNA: TGTGCCAGCAGTTACTCCAGGGGGGACACAGATACGCAGTATTTT.

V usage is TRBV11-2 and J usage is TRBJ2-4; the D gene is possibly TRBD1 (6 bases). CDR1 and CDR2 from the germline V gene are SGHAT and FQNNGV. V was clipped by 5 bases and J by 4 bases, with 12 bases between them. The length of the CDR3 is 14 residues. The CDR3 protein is CASSPSGQKNIQYF. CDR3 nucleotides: TGTGCCAGCAGCCCATCGGGACAAAAAAACATTCAGTACTTC. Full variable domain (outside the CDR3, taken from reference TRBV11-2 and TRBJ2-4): EAGVAQSPRYKIIEKRQSVAFWCNPISGHATLYWYQQILGQGPKLLIQFQNNGVVDDSQLPKDRFSAERLKGVDSTLKIQPAKLEDSAVYLCASSPSGQKNIQYFGAGTRLSVL.

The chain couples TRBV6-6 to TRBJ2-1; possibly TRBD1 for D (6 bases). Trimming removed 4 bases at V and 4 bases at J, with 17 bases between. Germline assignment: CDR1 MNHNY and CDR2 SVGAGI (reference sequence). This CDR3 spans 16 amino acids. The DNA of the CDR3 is TGTGCCAGCAGTTCCCTCGGGACACGACTTTACAATGAGCAGTTCTTC. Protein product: CASSSLGTRLYNEQFF.

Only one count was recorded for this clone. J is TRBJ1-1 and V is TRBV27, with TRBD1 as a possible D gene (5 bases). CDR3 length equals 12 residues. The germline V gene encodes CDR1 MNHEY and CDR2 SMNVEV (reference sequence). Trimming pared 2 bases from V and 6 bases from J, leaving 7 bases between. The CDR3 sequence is CASSLRGAEAFF. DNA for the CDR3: TGTGCCAGCAGTTTACGGGGGGCTGAAGCTTTCTTT.

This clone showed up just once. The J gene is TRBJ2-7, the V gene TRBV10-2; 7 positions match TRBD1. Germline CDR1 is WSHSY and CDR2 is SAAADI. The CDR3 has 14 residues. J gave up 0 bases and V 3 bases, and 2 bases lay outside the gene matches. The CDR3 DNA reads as TGCGCCAGCAGTGACGGGACAGACTCCTACGAGCAGTACTTC. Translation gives CASSDGTDSYEQYF.

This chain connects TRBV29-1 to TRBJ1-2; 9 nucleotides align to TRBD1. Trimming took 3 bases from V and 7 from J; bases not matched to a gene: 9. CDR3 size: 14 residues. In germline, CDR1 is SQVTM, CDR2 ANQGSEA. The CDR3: CSVDTGTGWGGYTF. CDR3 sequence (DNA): TGCAGCGTTGACACCGGGACAGGGTGGGGTGGCTACACCTTC.